This TCR beta chain was sequenced in a study of memory B cells and T cells in multiple sclerosis. Comments on this clone: Its antigen remains unidentified.

The CDR3 length is 15 residues. Trimming cost V 4 bases and J 2 bases, with 16 bases left between them. Per the germline V gene, CDR1 is SQVTM and CDR2 is ANQGSEA. Points from the study as a whole: Normalization was needed because clone-set size differences affected shared clonotype counts.

Sequencing was performed with immunoSEQ multiplex PCR; in TCRdb, only in-frame clones are kept and a portion is missing. The sample has 8,000 or so clones; about 60% are singletons. This receptor was taken from a human donor with multiple sclerosis. Sequencing was carried out using memory (CD45RO+) CD8+ T cells from blood. The chain combines TRBV29-1 with TRBJ2-3; possibly TRBD1 for D (6 bases). CDR3 sequence reads: CSVAQGPYYTDTQYF. In DNA form, the CDR3 reads TGCAGCGTTGCCCAGGGGCCGTACTACACAGATACGCAGTATTTT.